This T cell receptor (beta chain) was recovered during a study of T cell changes during pregnancy in multiple sclerosis (dated by TCRdb to the late 2010s). With regard to the full study: The study looked at changes in the T cell repertoire across pregnancy in women with multiple sclerosis.

The CDR3, cysteine through phenylalanine, is 16 amino acids long. Of all the DNA, just the CDR3 is kept, 48 bases in frame from base 1. The germline V gene encodes CDR1 KGHSH and CDR2 LQKENI. The junction shows trimming of 0 bases on V and 8 bases on J, plus 17 bases between the germline ends. About this clone itself: It has no known antigen specificity. Base-call qualities are not available, and no considerably larger clone is one nucleotide away.

The method was the immunoSEQ multiplex PCR assay. Held by TCRdb, this immuneACCESS table contains in-frame sequences only and omits some clones. Under half of the omission traces to an unresolved V gene where checked; the cause of the rest is unknown. The sample profile shows some 140,000 clones; less than 97% of them were found once. The ten largest clones add up to roughly 0.44% of the sample. This clonotype was sampled from a female donor with multiple sclerosis, enrolled in a pregnancy study. Specimen: peripheral blood, collected after pregnancy. The chain is made from TRBV18 and TRBJ2-1; the D gene is perhaps TRBD2, from 6 matching bases. The CDR3 amino acid sequence is: CASSPPEGRSADEQFF. The nucleotide sequence reads as follows: TGTGCCAGCTCACCACCGGAGGGAAGGAGTGCGGATGAGCAGTTCTTC.